Shown below are 17 T cell receptor beta chains from a single sample sequenced in a study of blood T cell repertoires in COVID-19. Data came from immunoSEQ multiplex PCR; TCRdb stores just in-frame clones and leaves some out. The sample consists of roughly 47,000 clones, approximately 77% of them appearing once. The sequenced material came from peripheral blood. These receptors were obtained from a woman aged 70-85 years with acute or convalescent COVID-19.

The V gene is TRBV28, the J gene TRBJ2-2, with D possibly TRBD2 on 5 matching bases. Trimming pared 9 bases from V and 1 base from J, leaving 18 bases between. The germline V gene has CDR1 MDHEN and CDR2 SYDVKM. The CDR3 covers 16 residues. CDR3: CASTRLVARNTGELFF. As DNA, the CDR3 is TGTGCCAGTACTCGCCTTGTAGCGAGGAACACCGGGGAGCTGTTTTTT.

This rearrangement joins TRBV18 to TRBJ2-1, with D possibly matching TRBD2 (5 bases). The V end was cut by 0 bases, the J end by 0 bases, with 6 bases between. CDR1 KGHSH and CDR2 LQKENI come from the germline V gene. There are 15 residues in the CDR3. The CDR3: CASSPPGSSYNEQFF. Here the CDR3 DNA reads TGTGCCAGCTCACCACCGGGGAGCTCCTACAATGAGCAGTTCTTC. Full variable domain (remainder filled in from reference TRBV18 and TRBJ2-1): NAGVMQNPRHLVRRRGQEARLRCSPMKGHSHVYWYRQLPEEGLKFMVYLQKENIIDESGMPKERFSAEFPKEGPSILRIQQVVRGDSAAYFCASSPPGSSYNEQFFGPGTRLTVL.

The rearrangement uses TRBV30 and TRBJ2-3, with 7 bases matching TRBD2. The CDR3 totals 14 residues. Unmatched junction bases numbered 6, after V lost 2 bases and J lost 4 bases. Germline V CDR1 and CDR2: GTSNPN, SVGIG (reference sequence). Here the CDR3 reads CAWSSRGSSDTQYF. The CDR3, as DNA: TGTGCCTGGAGTTCTCGCGGGAGCTCAGATACGCAGTATTTT. Full variable domain (outside the CDR3, taken from reference TRBV30 and TRBJ2-3): SQTIHQWPATLVQPVGSPLSLECTVEGTSNPNLYWYRQAAGRGLQLLFYSVGIGQISSEVPQNLSASRPQDRQFILSSKKLLLSDSGFYLCAWSSRGSSDTQYFGPGTRLTVL.

This chain joins TRBV6-6 and TRBJ1-2; D is ambiguous. Trimming pared 4 bases from V and 2 bases from J, leaving 2 bases between. Germline loops: CDR1 MNHNY, CDR2 SVGAGI (reference sequence). CDR3 length: 11 residues. CDR3 in DNA: TGTGCCAGCAGTTTAAACTATGGCTACACCTTC. Amino acids: CASSLNYGYTF.

The chain couples TRBV2 to TRBJ1-5, with D possibly matching TRBD1 (5 bases). CDR3 length: 21 amino acids. Trimming took 8 bases from V and 3 from J, leaving 35 bases between them. The germline gives CDR1 SNHLY, CDR2 FYNNEI. The CDR3 DNA is TGTGCCAGCGCCTCACCGTTAGAGCGATTTGGGACGGCGGGGTACAATCAGCCCCAGCATTTT. It is translated as CASASPLERFGTAGYNQPQHF. The complete variable domain, with remaining parts taken from reference TRBV2 and TRBJ1-5, reads EPEVTQTPSHQVTQMGQEVILRCVPISNHLYFYWYRQILGQKVEFLVSFYNNEISEKSEIFDDQFSVERPDGSNFTLKIRSTKLEDSAMYFCASASPLERFGTAGYNQPQHFGDGTRLSIL.

The genes are TRBV6-2 or TRBV6-3 and TRBJ2-3, with 7 bases fitting TRBD1. Germline V gene lookup returns CDR1 MNHEY and CDR2 SVGEGT. Germline trimming cut 2 bases from V and 0 bases from J; bases unmatched to any gene: 5. CDR3 length: 16 amino acids. The CDR3 loop is CASSYPPGQSTDTQYF. The CDR3, as DNA: TGTGCCAGCAGTTACCCCCCGGGACAGAGCACAGATACGCAGTATTTT.

The chain is built from TRBV5-1 and TRBJ2-3, with a possible D match to TRBD1 (5 bases). Germline loops: CDR1 SGHRS, CDR2 YFSETQ. There are 12 residues in the CDR3. The V gene lost 1 base and the J gene lost 6 bases, with 6 bases spanning the gap. The CDR3 DNA is TGCGCCAGCAGCTTGTCAGGGGATACGCAGTATTTT. Translated: CASSLSGDTQYF. The complete variable domain, with remaining parts taken from reference TRBV5-1 and TRBJ2-3, reads KAGVTQTPRYLIKTRGQQVTLSCSPISGHRSVSWYQQTPGQGLQFLFEYFSETQRNKGNFPGRFSGRQFSNSRSEMNVSTLELGDSALYLCASSLSGDTQYFGPGTRLTVL.

The chain joins TRBV2 to TRBJ1-1; 9 bases match TRBD1. V lost 4 bases, J lost 2 bases, and 5 bases stayed unmatched. Looked up from germline, CDR1 is SNHLY and CDR2 is FYNNEI. This CDR3 region has 15 residues. The CDR3 reads CASSVRQGVNTEAFF. The CDR3, as DNA: TGTGCCAGCAGTGTAAGACAGGGGGTTAACACTGAAGCTTTCTTT.

The chain employs TRBV13 and TRBJ2-7; D ambiguous. The V end lost 5 bases, the J end lost 2 bases, and 13 bases lay between the germline ends. This CDR3 spans 14 amino acids. Germline CDR1 is PRHDT and CDR2 is FYEKMQ (reference sequence). The chain's CDR3 is CASSPSRVPYEQYF. DNA of the CDR3: TGTGCCAGCAGCCCCTCACGGGTTCCCTACGAGCAGTACTTC.

The rearrangement joins TRBV30 to TRBJ2-3; tentatively, D is TRBD1 (6 bases). The germline gives CDR1 GTSNPN, CDR2 SVGIG (reference sequence). V was clipped by 1 base and J by 4 bases, with 9 bases between them. The CDR3 spans 13 residues. This CDR3 reads CAWSDRVPDTQYF. The CDR3 region has the DNA TGTGCCTGGAGTGACAGGGTGCCAGATACGCAGTATTTT.

V is TRBV7-3 and J is TRBJ2-1, with TRBD1 matching 9 bases. The CDR3 consists of 17 residues. Germline values: CDR1 SGHTA, CDR2 FQGTGA. Trimming removed 4 bases from V and 4 bases from J; junction bases left unmatched: 11. The CDR3 here is CASSSRGGTGFYNEQFF. The CDR3 coding sequence is TGTGCCAGCAGCTCTCGGGGCGGGACAGGGTTTTACAATGAGCAGTTCTTC.

The chain carries TRBV29-1 and TRBJ2-7; D remains ambiguous. Germline values: CDR1 SQVTM, CDR2 ANQGSEA. Trimming stripped 4 bases from V and 5 bases from J, with 15 bases between. The CDR3 extends over 13 amino acids. The CDR3 is CSVGVRLLDEQYF. DNA of the CDR3: TGCAGCGTTGGGGTACGACTCCTAGACGAGCAGTACTTC.

This rearrangement joins TRBV27 to TRBJ2-7; 9 bases agree with TRBD1. V lost 5 bases, J lost 4 bases, and 12 bases stayed unmatched. The germline V gene encodes CDR1 MNHEY and CDR2 SMNVEV (reference sequence). This CDR3 contains 16 residues. The CDR3, as DNA: TGTGCCAGCAGTCCGGGACAGGGTGCTTTATGGTACGAGCAGTACTTC. Encoded protein: CASSPGQGALWYEQYF.

The chain joins TRBV3-1 (or the pseudogene TRBV3-2) to TRBJ2-7; 9 bases line up with TRBD1. The CDR3 is made up of 15 amino acids. Per the germline V gene, CDR1 is LGHDT and CDR2 is YNNKEL (reference sequence). J lost 9 bases, V lost 0 bases, and 9 bases had no gene match. The CDR3 protein is CASSQDWATGGRQYF. CDR3 nucleotide sequence: TGTGCCAGCAGCCAAGATTGGGCGACAGGGGGTCGGCAGTACTTC.

This chain links TRBV5-1 with TRBJ2-7, with 7 bases aligning to TRBD1. The V gene end was trimmed by 5 bases and the J gene end by 2 bases; junction bases not matched to a gene: 4. CDR3 size: 13 residues. Germline CDR1 reads SGHRS; CDR2 reads YFSETQ. The CDR3 region is CASRLGQAYEQYF. In DNA, the CDR3 is TGCGCCAGCAGACTCGGACAGGCCTACGAGCAGTACTTC.

This chain connects TRBV10-3 to TRBJ2-3; the match to TRBD2 covers 10 bases. Losses at the gene ends were 10 bases for V and 2 bases for J; bases not matched to a gene: 12. CDR1 is ENHRY and CDR2 is SYGVKD in the germline V gene. The CDR3 consists of 16 residues. Here the CDR3 reads CATSSASGSVTDTQYF. As DNA, the CDR3 is TGTGCCACCTCGTCGGCTAGCGGGAGTGTCACAGATACGCAGTATTTT.

This clone was detected a few times. This rearrangement joins TRBV15 to TRBJ1-1; D gene uncertain. Germline V gene lookup returns CDR1 LNHNV and CDR2 YYDKDF (reference sequence). Trimming shortened V by 0 bases and J by 1 base, and 12 bases separated the two germline ends. The CDR3 loop spans 16 amino acids. CDR3 sequence (DNA): TGTGCCACCAGCAGAGATGGAAAACAGACGAACACTGAAGCTTTCTTT. It translates to CATSRDGKQTNTEAFF.